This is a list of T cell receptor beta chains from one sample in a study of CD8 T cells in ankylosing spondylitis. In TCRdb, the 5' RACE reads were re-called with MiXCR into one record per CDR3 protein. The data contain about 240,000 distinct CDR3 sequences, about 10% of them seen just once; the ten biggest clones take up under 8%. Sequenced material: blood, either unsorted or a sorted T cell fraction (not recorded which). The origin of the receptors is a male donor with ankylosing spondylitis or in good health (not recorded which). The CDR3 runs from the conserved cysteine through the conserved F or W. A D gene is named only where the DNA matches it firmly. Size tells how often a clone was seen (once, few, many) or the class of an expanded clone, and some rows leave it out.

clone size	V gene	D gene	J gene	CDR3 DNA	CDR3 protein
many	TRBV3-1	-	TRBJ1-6	TGTGCCAGCAGCCAGCACAGGGAGGATTCACCCCTCCACTTT	CASSQHREDSPLHF
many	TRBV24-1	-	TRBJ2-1	TGTGCCACCAGTGATACCTCTGGTGGGCGGGCTGAGCAGTTCTTC	CATSDTSGGRAEQFF
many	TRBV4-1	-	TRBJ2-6	TGCGCCAGCAGCCATGCTCCGGGACGGGCATCTGGGGCCAACGTCCTGACTTTC	CASSHAPGRASGANVLTF
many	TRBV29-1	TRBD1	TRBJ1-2	TGCAGCGTTAACAACCGGGACAGGGGTGGCTACACCTTC	CSVNNRDRGGYTF
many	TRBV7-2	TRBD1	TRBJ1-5	TGTGCCAGCAGCTACGGGGACAGGGCCTTCGGGCCCCAGCATTTT	CASSYGDRAFGPQHF
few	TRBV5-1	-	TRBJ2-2	TGCGCCAGCAGCTTGCATAGAGACACCGGGGAGCTGTTTTTT	CASSLHRDTGELFF
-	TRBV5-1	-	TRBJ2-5	TGCGCCAGCAGCCCGGACAGTCCCCGGCGAGAGACCCAGTACTTC	CASSPDSPRRETQYF
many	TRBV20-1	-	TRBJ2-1	TGCAGTGCTAGCCATAGCGGAAACAATGAGCAGTTCTTC	CSASHSGNNEQFF
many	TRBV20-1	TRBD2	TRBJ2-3	TGCAGTGCTAGAGAATTTCTAGCGGGGGCCTTATTAACAGATACGCAGTATTTT	CSAREFLAGALLTDTQYF
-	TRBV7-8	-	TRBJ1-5	TGTGCCAGCAGCTTAGATAGGGTCCAGCCCCAGCATTTT	CASSLDRVQPQHF
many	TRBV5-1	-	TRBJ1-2	TGCGCCAGCAGCTTGGACAATAACTATGGCTACACCTTC	CASSLDNNYGYTF
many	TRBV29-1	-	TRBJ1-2	TGCAGCGTTGCGATCACAGGGAGGGACCTGAACTATGGCTACACCTTC	CSVAITGRDLNYGYTF
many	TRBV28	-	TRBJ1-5	TGTGCCAGCAGTGTACCACAGGGACTCAATCAGCCCCAGCATTTT	CASSVPQGLNQPQHF
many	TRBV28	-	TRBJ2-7	TGTGCCACCACAGGATTCTCCTACGAGCAGTACTTC	CATTGFSYEQYF
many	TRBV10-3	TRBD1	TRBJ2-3	TGTGCCATCCGTACCGGGACAGATCAGTATTTT	CAIRTGTDQYF
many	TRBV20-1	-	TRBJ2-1	TGCAGTGCTAGGGATTACCAGCAACGGCAGTTCTTC	CSARDYQQRQFF
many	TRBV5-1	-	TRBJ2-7	TGCGCCAGCAGCTTGGAAGGGACCTACGAGCAGTACTTC	CASSLEGTYEQYF
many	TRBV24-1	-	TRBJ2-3	TGTGCCACCAGGGCCCCAGGGGGCACAGATACGCAGTATTTT	CATRAPGGTDTQYF